Listed below are T cell receptor beta chains from one sample, sequenced in a study of cytomegalovirus exposure and HLA in healthy donors. TCRdb's table, derived via immunoSEQ multiplex PCR, lists solely in-frame clones and lacks some. The sample includes about 220,000 clones, 82% seen only once; the top ten take 5.4%. Sequencing used PBMCs. The receptors were sampled from a middle-aged woman in good health and CMV-seropositive. Each CDR3 is given with its conserved first and last residue. The D gene is left open where the match is weak. Size is stated for part of the rows, as once, few or many counts, or as a class when the clone is expanded.

d_call: NA
j_call: TRBJ2-5
v_call: TRBV7-2
clone_size: NA
cdr3_nt: TGTGCCAGCAGCGCAAACAACATGGGACTCCCGGGCCCCCAGTACTTC
cdr3_aa: CASSANNMGLPGPQYF

d_call: NA
j_call: TRBJ1-1
v_call: TRBV7-9
clone_size: NA
cdr3_nt: TGTGCCAGCAGCTTAGACCAAACACAGTCGAACACTGAAGCTTTCTTT
cdr3_aa: CASSLDQTQSNTEAFF

d_call: TRBD1
j_call: TRBJ2-7
v_call: TRBV29-1
clone_size: NA
cdr3_nt: TGCAGCGTTGAAGATCTCGAGACAGGGGGCCGCGAGCAGTACTTC
cdr3_aa: CSVEDLETGGREQYF

d_call: NA
j_call: TRBJ1-1
v_call: TRBV9
clone_size: NA
cdr3_nt: TGTGCCAGCAGCGTAGAACAGGCTAACACTGAAGCTTTCTTT
cdr3_aa: CASSVEQANTEAFF

d_call: TRBD2
j_call: TRBJ2-1
v_call: TRBV7-3
clone_size: NA
cdr3_nt: TGTGCCAGCAGCTTCGCAAGCGGGACCCCCAGTGAGCAGTTCTTC
cdr3_aa: CASSFASGTPSEQFF

d_call: NA
j_call: TRBJ2-5
v_call: TRBV10-1
clone_size: NA
cdr3_nt: TGCGCCAGCAGTGAGTCAGGAGCGGGCCTAGAAGAGACCCAGTACTTC
cdr3_aa: CASSESGAGLEETQYF

d_call: NA
j_call: TRBJ1-1
v_call: TRBV7-6
clone_size: NA
cdr3_nt: TGTGCCAGCAGCATGACAGGGAACACTGAAGCTTTCTTT
cdr3_aa: CASSMTGNTEAFF

d_call: TRBD1
j_call: TRBJ1-1
v_call: TRBV30
clone_size: NA
cdr3_nt: TGTGCCTGGAGTTTAGGGGGCTCGAACACTGAAGCTTTCTTT
cdr3_aa: CAWSLGGSNTEAFF

d_call: NA
j_call: TRBJ2-1
v_call: TRBV7-9
clone_size: NA
cdr3_nt: TGTGCCAGCAGCTTAGTCGGGGGACCATACAATGAGCAGTTCTTC
cdr3_aa: CASSLVGGPYNEQFF

d_call: NA
j_call: TRBJ1-5
v_call: TRBV19
clone_size: few
cdr3_nt: TGTGCCAGTAGTATAGATCGGGAGGTCGGACAGCCCCAGCATTTT
cdr3_aa: CASSIDREVGQPQHF

d_call: TRBD1
j_call: TRBJ1-1
v_call: TRBV6-5
clone_size: few
cdr3_nt: TGTGCCAGCAGCCTCGGGACAGCGAACACTGAAGCTTTCTTT
cdr3_aa: CASSLGTANTEAFF

d_call: NA
j_call: TRBJ2-2
v_call: TRBV9
clone_size: NA
cdr3_nt: TGTGCCAGCAGCGTAGGGCCCCAGGCCACCGGGGAGCTGTTTTTT
cdr3_aa: CASSVGPQATGELFF

d_call: TRBD1
j_call: TRBJ2-7
v_call: TRBV29-1
clone_size: few
cdr3_nt: TGCAGCGTTGAAGAAGGTAACTTGGAGACAGGGACGGCCTACGAGCAGTACTTC
cdr3_aa: CSVEEGNLETGTAYEQYF

d_call: NA
j_call: TRBJ2-7
v_call: TRBV6-5
clone_size: NA
cdr3_nt: TGTGCCAGCAGTAACACCGGGAACGAGCAGTACTTC
cdr3_aa: CASSNTGNEQYF

d_call: TRBD1
j_call: TRBJ1-5
v_call: TRBV18
clone_size: NA
cdr3_nt: TGTGCCAGCTCACCAGGACAGGGGGTCTTGGGTCAGCCCCAGCATTTT
cdr3_aa: CASSPGQGVLGQPQHF

d_call: NA
j_call: TRBJ1-1
v_call: TRBV6-6
clone_size: NA
cdr3_nt: TGTGCCAGCAGTTACCCCGACAGGGAAGCTTTCTTT
cdr3_aa: CASSYPDREAFF

d_call: NA
j_call: TRBJ1-1
v_call: TRBV10-2
clone_size: NA
cdr3_nt: TGCGCCAGCAGTGTCAGGGGTATACTTTGGAACACTGAAGCTTTCTTT
cdr3_aa: CASSVRGILWNTEAFF

d_call: NA
j_call: TRBJ2-1
v_call: TRBV2
clone_size: NA
cdr3_nt: TGTGCCAGCAGTCCCTCCCCGGGCTCCTACAATGAGCAGTTCTTC
cdr3_aa: CASSPSPGSYNEQFF

d_call: TRBD2
j_call: TRBJ2-7
v_call: TRBV10-3
clone_size: NA
cdr3_nt: TGTGCCATCAGTGAGTGGGGTATTAGCGGGGGGACGAGCTCCTACGAGCAGTACTTC
cdr3_aa: CAISEWGISGGTSSYEQYF